Following are 32 T cell receptor beta chains from one sample sequenced in a study of blood T cells in healthy people across ages. Next came a second PCR, run for about 6 to 11 cycles, which used a sample-barcoded 5' primer along with a J-beta primer mix. One entry per CDR3 protein, called by TCRdb with MiXCR from the 5' RACE reads. The data contain around 520,000 distinct CDR3 sequences, about a quarter of them singletons. The same sample was also studied in work on T cells of mothers and their children.

What was sequenced was blood. The source of these receptors is a boy between 2 and 10 years old in good health.

The sample holds a few counts of this clonotype. CDR3 protein: CASSYAGHNEQFF. In nucleotides, the CDR3 is TGTGCCAGCAGCTACGCCGGACACAATGAGCAGTTCTTC. The chain joins TRBV6-5 to TRBJ2-1; no definite D call. This CDR3 is built from 13 residues. V shed 6 bases and J shed 5 bases, with 11 bases lying between them. Germline CDR1 is MNHEY and CDR2 is SVGAGI.

This chain's CDR3 is CASSQGSQETQYF. CDR3 nucleotide sequence: TGCGCCAGCAGTCAGGGATCCCAAGAGACCCAGTACTTC. The gene calls are TRBV10-1 and TRBJ2-5; TRBD1 might be the D (5 bases). V gave up 5 bases and J gave up 1 base, with 8 bases separating them. This CDR3 is built from 13 residues. Per the germline V gene, CDR1 is WNHNN and CDR2 is SYGVQD (reference sequence).

The chain has TRBV12-3 or TRBV12-4 and TRBJ2-7; 12 bases line up with TRBD1. This CDR3 spans 16 amino acids. V shed 2 bases, J shed 6 bases, and the junction held 8 bases outside the gene matches. The CDR3 here is CASSLSPGQGASEQYF. CDR3 nucleotide sequence: TGTGCCAGCAGTTTATCGCCGGGACAGGGGGCATCCGAGCAGTACTTC.

This clonotype appeared a few times. CDR3 residues: CASSWGLAGGLDIQYF. The CDR3 region has the DNA TGTGCCAGCAGTTGGGGACTAGCGGGAGGTCTGGACATTCAGTACTTC. The rearrangement joins TRBV6-2 or TRBV6-3 to TRBJ2-4, with 15 bases fitting TRBD2. Germline V CDR1 and CDR2: MNHEY, SVGEGT. V lost 4 bases to trimming and J lost 8 bases; unmatched junction nucleotides: 6. The CDR3 length is 16 residues.

The rearrangement joins TRBV20-1 to TRBJ2-5, with 7 positions matching TRBD1. The CDR3 runs 14 residues. V lost 5 bases to trimming and J lost 3 bases; unmatched junction nucleotides: 9. CDR1 is DFQATT, CDR2 SNEGSKA, per germline (reference sequence). The CDR3 sequence: CSAVKWDSEETQYF. The CDR3 DNA reads TGCAGTGCTGTAAAGTGGGACAGTGAAGAGACCCAGTACTTC.

This chain uses TRBV19 with TRBJ1-5; no clear D. The V end lost 5 bases, the J end lost 0 bases, and 5 bases lay between the germline ends. The CDR3 covers 13 residues. Germline CDR1 is LNHDA and CDR2 is SQIVND (reference sequence). CDR3 in amino acids: CASSAHSNQPQHF. CDR3 bases: TGTGCCAGTAGTGCCCATAGCAATCAGCCCCAGCATTTT.

This sequence joins TRBV20-1 and TRBJ2-5; 11 nucleotides match TRBD2. J gave up 0 bases and V 2 bases, and 8 bases lay outside the gene matches. The CDR3 has 17 residues. Germline CDR1 is DFQATT and CDR2 is SNEGSKA (reference sequence). The CDR3 loop reads CSARRLAGGPDQETQYF. The CDR3 nucleotides read TGCAGTGCTAGACGGTTAGCGGGGGGGCCGGACCAAGAGACCCAGTACTTC.

This clonotype occurred a few times. V and J are TRBV7-9 and TRBJ2-3; D possibly corresponds to TRBD2 (5 bases). The CDR3 consists of 13 residues. With 8 bases removed from V and 7 bases from J, the gap between germline ends came to 16 bases. Germline CDR1 and CDR2: SEHNR and FQNEAQ (reference sequence). The CDR3 sequence is CASSQGLSHTQYF. As DNA, the CDR3 is TGTGCCAGCTCCCAAGGACTCTCGCATACGCAGTATTTT.

The chain carries TRBV6-5 and TRBJ2-2, with TRBD1 matching over 8 bases. The CDR3 contains 17 residues. J was trimmed by 4 bases and V by 2 bases; bases with no gene match: 9. Germline V gene lookup returns CDR1 MNHEY and CDR2 SVGAGI. The CDR3, as DNA: TGTGCCAGCAGTTACCTTCCTCCGGGACAGGCCACCGGGGAGCTGTTTTTT. This encodes CASSYLPPGQATGELFF.

This chain joins TRBV30 and TRBJ2-7, with 9 nucleotides matching TRBD1. The V gene's germline CDR1 is GTSNPN and CDR2 SVGIG (reference sequence). The CDR3 length is 16 residues. V dropped 5 bases and J dropped 0; count of bases not matched to a gene: 11. The CDR3 loop is CAWRTPGQGSSYEQYF. The DNA for the CDR3 is TGTGCCTGGCGGACTCCGGGACAGGGAAGCTCCTACGAGCAGTACTTC.

This clonotype was counted a few times. For the CDR3, the DNA is TGCGCCAGCAGTCCGAAGTGGGGGACAGGGAACAACGAGCAGTACTTC. Protein sequence: CASSPKWGTGNNEQYF. This chain connects TRBV10-1 to TRBJ2-7; 9 nucleotides line up with TRBD1. The CDR3 consists of 16 residues. Germline assignment: CDR1 WNHNN and CDR2 SYGVQD (reference sequence). Trimming at V came to 5 bases and at J to 5 bases, leaving 13 bases not matched to a gene.

The chain carries TRBV3-1 and TRBJ2-4; the match to TRBD2 covers 11 bases. J was trimmed by 13 bases and V by 0 bases; bases with no gene match: 5. This CDR3 is 14 amino acids long. CDR1 and CDR2 from the germline V gene are LGHDT and YNNKEL (reference sequence). The CDR3 here is CASSQEVAGGPQYF. In nucleotides, the CDR3 is TGTGCCAGCAGCCAAGAGGTAGCGGGGGGGCCCCAGTACTTC.

This clonotype appeared a few times. The gene calls are TRBV3-1 and TRBJ2-3; D not certain. Trimming cost V 1 base and J 10 bases, with 9 bases left between them. The germline gives CDR1 LGHDT, CDR2 YNNKEL (reference sequence). This CDR3 is built from 12 residues. The CDR3 DNA reads as TGTGCCAGCAGCCAAGTATCGAAAGCGCAGTATTTT. Translating gives CASSQVSKAQYF.

Points on this clonotype: The junction shows a germline mismatch at one end, possibly a read error. CDR3 residues: CASSLEPGGSCEQYF. CDR3 sequence (DNA): TGTGCCAGCAGCTTAGAGCCAGGGGGGTCCTGCGAGCAGTACTTC. This chain joins TRBV11-2 and TRBJ2-7, with a weak D call TRBD1 (7 bases). The germline CDR1 and CDR2 sequences are SGHAT and FQNNGV. This CDR3 spans 15 amino acids.

This chain joins TRBV6-1 and TRBJ2-1; 10 bases are shared with TRBD1. The CDR3 is 14 amino acids. The junction had 0 bases not matched to a gene; V was cut back by 0 bases and J by 7 bases. Looked up from germline, CDR1 is MNHNS and CDR2 is SASEGT. CDR3 in amino acids: CASSEAGQGNEQFF. In DNA form, the CDR3 reads TGTGCCAGCAGTGAAGCGGGACAGGGGAATGAGCAGTTCTTC.

This clonotype came up a few times. The V call is TRBV6-2 or TRBV6-3, the J call TRBJ2-7, with 7 bases that match TRBD2. Germline V gene lookup returns CDR1 MNHEY and CDR2 SVGEGT. Trimming removed 2 bases from V and 5 bases from J; junction bases left unmatched: 3. The CDR3 sequence is 13 residues long. The CDR3 region has the DNA TGTGCCAGCAGTTACAAGCGGGGTAACGAGCAGTACTTC. This gives the protein CASSYKRGNEQYF.

This clonotype was detected only a few times. The V and J genes are TRBV27 and TRBJ1-1, with 9 positions matching TRBD1. The germline gives CDR1 MNHEY, CDR2 SMNVEV (reference sequence). The V and J ends lost 6 bases and 1 base, in that order; junction bases with no gene match: 9. This CDR3 has 16 residues. CDR3 sequence reads: CASRPTTGGRNTEAFF. The CDR3 bases are TGTGCCAGCAGACCCACAACAGGGGGCAGGAACACTGAAGCTTTCTTT.

V and J are TRBV11-2 and TRBJ2-5; D gene uncertain. The J call may not be correct, given that the DNA end is closer to TRBJ2-1. The CDR3 has 15 amino acids. Germline-derived CDR1 and CDR2 are SGHAT and FQNNGV. The CDR3 protein is CASSLELPYYNEQFF. The CDR3 nucleotides are TGTGCCAGCAGCTTAGAACTCCCATACTACAATGAGCAGTTCTTC.

This clonotype has just a few counts. Because it lacks the conserved phenylalanine or tryptophan at the end, this CDR3 is likely a read error. The rearrangement links TRBV20-1 to TRBJ1-2, with 7 nucleotides matching TRBD1. The CDR3 is 15 residues long. Looked up from germline, CDR1 is DFQATT and CDR2 is SNEGSKA (reference sequence). Losses at the gene ends were 6 bases for V and 2 bases for J; bases not matched to a gene: 12. The CDR3 spells CSAEDRTKPNYGYTL. The CDR3 nucleotides are TGCAGTGCAGAGGACAGGACCAAGCCCAACTATGGCTACACCCTC.

This clonotype turned up a few times. The V call is TRBV12-3 or TRBV12-4, the J call TRBJ2-5; the D is unclear. This CDR3 has 12 residues. The germline V and J ends were trimmed by 5 bases and 4 bases, with 8 bases remaining between them. In DNA, the CDR3 is TGTGCCAGCAGTCGGTTCGGAGAGACCCAGTACTTC. The encoded protein is CASSRFGETQYF.

This chain uses TRBV7-2 with TRBJ2-5; D might be TRBD1 or TRBD2, each matching 5 bases. Trimming took 5 bases from V and 4 from J, leaving 17 bases between them. CDR3 size: 15 residues. Germline values: CDR1 SGHTA, CDR2 FQGNSA. The DNA of the CDR3 is TGTGCCAGCAGCCATCTGGGGCGGGTACCAGAGACCCAGTACTTC. It yields the protein CASSHLGRVPETQYF.

Comments on this clonotype: This likely comes from a read error, as the CDR3 has no conserved phenylalanine or tryptophan at its end. V and J are TRBV5-1 and TRBJ1-2; possibly TRBD1 for D (6 bases). CDR3 size: 15 residues. Deletions cut 5 bases from V and 1 base from J, with 15 bases between. Germline V gene sequence: CDR1 SGHRS, CDR2 YFSETQ. The CDR3 loop is CASSVSGQNNYGYTL. CDR3 nucleotides: TGCGCCAGCAGTGTAAGTGGACAGAATAACTATGGCTACACCCTC.

This clonotype was observed at least ten times. This chain joins TRBV12-3 or TRBV12-4 and TRBJ2-5; 14 nucleotides align to TRBD2. This CDR3 spans 16 amino acids. V was pared by 4 bases and J by 5 bases, with 6 bases of the junction left unmatched. The CDR3 sequence is CASSSGTSGSRETQYF. CDR3 nucleotides: TGTGCCAGCAGTTCCGGGACTAGCGGGAGCAGGGAGACCCAGTACTTC.

This clonotype was seen many times. V gene TRBV29-1 combines with J gene TRBJ2-7; D ambiguous. The CDR3 is made up of 14 amino acids. The germline V and J ends were trimmed by 4 bases and 0 bases, with 13 bases remaining between them. Germline values: CDR1 SQVTM, CDR2 ANQGSEA. As DNA, the CDR3 is TGCAGCGTTGTCTTACAGAGGAGCTCCTACGAGCAGTACTTC. It translates to CSVVLQRSSYEQYF.

By sample share, this clonotype is medium-sized. The chain links TRBV5-1 to TRBJ1-2; 10 positions match TRBD1. The CDR3 loop spans 15 amino acids. Germline CDR1 SGHRS, CDR2 YFSETQ. V gave up 4 bases and J gave up 1 base; unmatched junction bases: 4. The CDR3 is CASSAGQGFNYGYTF. DNA for the CDR3: TGCGCCAGCAGCGCGGGACAGGGGTTTAACTATGGCTACACCTTC.

The chain's CDR3 is CASSGARSYEQYF. CDR3 coding DNA: TGTGCCAGCAGTGGCGCACGCTCCTACGAGCAGTACTTC. This chain joins TRBV7-8 and TRBJ2-1; D is unresolved. The J call could be wrong; TRBJ2-7 is a better fit for the DNA end. This CDR3 has 13 amino acids. In germline, CDR1 is SGHVS, CDR2 FQNEAQ.

The CDR3 DNA reads TGTGCCATCAGTGGCCCCGGACTAGCGGGAGTCACTAGCACAGATACGCAGTATTTT. Amino acids: CAISGPGLAGVTSTDTQYF. The rearrangement links TRBV10-3 to TRBJ2-3, with 13 nucleotides matching TRBD2. Per the germline V gene, CDR1 is ENHRY and CDR2 is SYGVKD. V lost 4 bases, J lost 0 bases, and 10 bases stayed unmatched. This CDR3 spans 19 amino acids.

V usage is TRBV4-3 and J usage is TRBJ2-7; 13 bases are shared with TRBD2. The DNA matches TRBJ2-1 better at its end, which makes the J call doubtful. Germline V CDR1 and CDR2: LGHNA, YSLEER. This CDR3 region has 17 residues. As DNA, the CDR3 is TGCGCCAGCAGCCAAGAGGGTGGACTAGCGGGAGTCTATGAGCAGTTCTTC. Translation gives CASSQEGGLAGVYEQFF.

The genes are TRBV6-6 and TRBJ2-1; TRBD2 matches at 9 bases. The end of the DNA fits TRBJ2-5 better, so the J call may be wrong. Germline V lookup: CDR1 MNHNY, CDR2 SVGAGI (reference sequence). CDR3 length: 15 amino acids. The CDR3 bases are TGTGCCAGCACCTATGGACTAGCGCTGGCGGAGACCCAGTACTTC. Its protein is CASTYGLALAETQYF.

The V and J genes are TRBV24-1 and TRBJ2-7; D gene unclear. V lost 3 bases and J 5 bases, leaving 10 bases between the germline ends. The CDR3 loop spans 13 amino acids. CDR1 is KGHDR and CDR2 is SFDVKD in the germline V gene. The CDR3 sequence is CATSDTHSDEQYF. CDR3 nucleotide sequence: TGTGCCACCAGTGATACACACAGCGACGAGCAGTACTTC.

This clonotype was seen only a few times. The chain recombines TRBV7-9 with TRBJ1-2, with 10 bases that match TRBD1. The CDR3 consists of 16 residues. Germline lookup yields CDR1 SEHNR and CDR2 FQNEAQ (reference sequence). Germline trimming cut 5 bases from V and 4 bases from J; bases unmatched to any gene: 10. The CDR3 nucleotides read TGTGCCAGCAGCACCATTAAGGGGGACAGGGGCTATGGCTACACCTTC. Encoded protein: CASSTIKGDRGYGYTF.

This chain links TRBV11-2 with TRBJ2-4; 8 bases align to TRBD1. J gave up 0 bases and V 1 base, and 17 bases lay outside the gene matches. Looked up from germline, CDR1 is SGHAT and CDR2 is FQNNGV. The CDR3 extends over 21 amino acids. The CDR3 nucleotides read TGTGCCAGCAGCTTAGGTGGATTTGCAGGGGGCCCTCTCAAAGCCAAAAACATTCAGTACTTC. Its protein is CASSLGGFAGGPLKAKNIQYF.